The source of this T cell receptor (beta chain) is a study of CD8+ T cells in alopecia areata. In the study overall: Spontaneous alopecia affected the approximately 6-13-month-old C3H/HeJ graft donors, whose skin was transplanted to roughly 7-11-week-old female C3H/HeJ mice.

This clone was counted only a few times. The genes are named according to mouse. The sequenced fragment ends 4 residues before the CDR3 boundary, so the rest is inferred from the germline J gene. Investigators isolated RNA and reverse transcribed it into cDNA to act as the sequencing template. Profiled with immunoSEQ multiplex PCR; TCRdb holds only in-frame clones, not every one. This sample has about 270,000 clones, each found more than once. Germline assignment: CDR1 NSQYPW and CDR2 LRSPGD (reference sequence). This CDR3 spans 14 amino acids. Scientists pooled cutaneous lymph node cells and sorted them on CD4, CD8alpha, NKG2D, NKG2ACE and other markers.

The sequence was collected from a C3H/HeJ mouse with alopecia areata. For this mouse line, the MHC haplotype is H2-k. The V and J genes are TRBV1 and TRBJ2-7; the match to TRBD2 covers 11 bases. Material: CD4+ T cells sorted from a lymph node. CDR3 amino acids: CTCSAEGLGDEQYF. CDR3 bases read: TGCACCTGCAGTGCAGAGGGACTGGGGGAT.